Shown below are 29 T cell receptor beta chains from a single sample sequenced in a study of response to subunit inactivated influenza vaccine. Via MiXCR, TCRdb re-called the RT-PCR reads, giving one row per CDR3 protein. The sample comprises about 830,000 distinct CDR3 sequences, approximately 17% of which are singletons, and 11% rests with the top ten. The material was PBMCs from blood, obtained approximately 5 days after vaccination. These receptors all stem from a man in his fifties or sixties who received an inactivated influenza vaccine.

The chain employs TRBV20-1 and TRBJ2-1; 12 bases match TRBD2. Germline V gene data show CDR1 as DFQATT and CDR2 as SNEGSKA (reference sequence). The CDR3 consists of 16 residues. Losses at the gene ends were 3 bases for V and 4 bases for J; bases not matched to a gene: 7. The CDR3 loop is CSASPTSGSGYNEQFF. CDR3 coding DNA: TGCAGTGCTAGCCCGACTAGCGGGAGTGGATACAATGAGCAGTTCTTC.

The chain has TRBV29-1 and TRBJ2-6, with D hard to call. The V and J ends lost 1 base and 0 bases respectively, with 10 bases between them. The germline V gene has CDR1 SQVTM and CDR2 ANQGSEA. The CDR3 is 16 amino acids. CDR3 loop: CSVEAYISSGANVLTF. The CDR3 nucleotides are TGCAGCGTTGAAGCATACATCAGCTCTGGGGCCAACGTCCTGACTTTC.

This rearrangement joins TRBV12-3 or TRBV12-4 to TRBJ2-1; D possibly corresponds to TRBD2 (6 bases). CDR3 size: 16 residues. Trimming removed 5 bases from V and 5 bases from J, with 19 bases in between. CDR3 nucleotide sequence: TGTGCCAGCAGTACCCTCGGAGGGACTCTGGACAATGAGCAGTTCTTC. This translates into CASSTLGGTLDNEQFF.

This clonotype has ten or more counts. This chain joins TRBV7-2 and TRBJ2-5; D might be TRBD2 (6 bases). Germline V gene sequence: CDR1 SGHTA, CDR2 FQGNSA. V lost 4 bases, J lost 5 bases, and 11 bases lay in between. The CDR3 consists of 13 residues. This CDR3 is CASSWSEGETQYF. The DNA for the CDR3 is TGTGCCAGCAGCTGGTCGGAGGGGGAGACCCAGTACTTC.

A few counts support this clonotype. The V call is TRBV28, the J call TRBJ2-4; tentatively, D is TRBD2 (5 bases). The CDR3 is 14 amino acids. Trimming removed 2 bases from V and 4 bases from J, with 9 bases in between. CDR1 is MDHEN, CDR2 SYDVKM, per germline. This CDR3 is CASSLRDSKNIQYF. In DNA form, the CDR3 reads TGTGCCAGCAGTTTACGGGATAGTAAAAACATTCAGTACTTC.

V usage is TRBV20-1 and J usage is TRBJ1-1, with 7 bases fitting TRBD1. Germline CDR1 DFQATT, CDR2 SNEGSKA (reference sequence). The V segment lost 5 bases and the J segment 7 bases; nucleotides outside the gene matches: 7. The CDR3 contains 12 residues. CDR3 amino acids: CSAADRASEAFF. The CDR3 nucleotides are TGCAGTGCTGCCGACAGGGCTAGTGAAGCTTTCTTT.

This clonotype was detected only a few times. The CDR3: CASSPGLAGANGELFF. The CDR3 DNA reads as TGTGCCAGCAGTCCAGGACTAGCGGGAGCGAACGGGGAGCTGTTTTTT. The rearrangement uses TRBV7-2 and TRBJ2-2; 13 nucleotides line up with TRBD2. The germline gives CDR1 SGHTA, CDR2 FQGNSA. There are 16 residues in the CDR3. After removal of 6 bases from V and 7 bases from J, the junction contained 8 bases not matched to a gene.

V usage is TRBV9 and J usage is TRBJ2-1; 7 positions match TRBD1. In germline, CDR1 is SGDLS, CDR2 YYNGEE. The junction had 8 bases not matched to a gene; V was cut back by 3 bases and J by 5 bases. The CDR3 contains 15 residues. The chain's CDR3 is CASSGAGTANNEQFF. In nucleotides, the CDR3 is TGTGCCAGCAGCGGGGCCGGGACAGCAAACAATGAGCAGTTCTTC.

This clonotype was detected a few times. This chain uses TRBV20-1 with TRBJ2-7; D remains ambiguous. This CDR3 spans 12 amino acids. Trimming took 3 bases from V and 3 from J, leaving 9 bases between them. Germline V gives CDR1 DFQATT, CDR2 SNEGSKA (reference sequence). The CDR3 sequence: CSARGPDYEQYF. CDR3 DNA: TGCAGTGCTAGGGGTCCTGACTACGAGCAGTACTTC.

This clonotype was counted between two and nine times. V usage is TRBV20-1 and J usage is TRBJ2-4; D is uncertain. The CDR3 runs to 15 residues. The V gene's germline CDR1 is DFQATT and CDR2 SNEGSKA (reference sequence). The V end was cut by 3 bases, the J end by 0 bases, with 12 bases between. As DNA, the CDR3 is TGCAGTGCTAGTCCTTATTTACTAGCCAAAAACATTCAGTACTTC. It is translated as CSASPYLLAKNIQYF.

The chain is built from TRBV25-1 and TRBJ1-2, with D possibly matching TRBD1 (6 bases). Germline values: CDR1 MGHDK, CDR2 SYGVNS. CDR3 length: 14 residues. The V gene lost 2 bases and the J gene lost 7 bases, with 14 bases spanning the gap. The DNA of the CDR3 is TGTGCCAGCAGTGAAGGCGCGGGGGCTGGTGGCTACACCTTC. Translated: CASSEGAGAGGYTF.

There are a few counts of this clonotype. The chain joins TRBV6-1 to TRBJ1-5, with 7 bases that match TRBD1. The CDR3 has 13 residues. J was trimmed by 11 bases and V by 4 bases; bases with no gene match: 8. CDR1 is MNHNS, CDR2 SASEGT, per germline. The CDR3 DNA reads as TGTGCCAGCAGTGGACAGGGTGATGGGGCCCAGCATTTT. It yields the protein CASSGQGDGAQHF.

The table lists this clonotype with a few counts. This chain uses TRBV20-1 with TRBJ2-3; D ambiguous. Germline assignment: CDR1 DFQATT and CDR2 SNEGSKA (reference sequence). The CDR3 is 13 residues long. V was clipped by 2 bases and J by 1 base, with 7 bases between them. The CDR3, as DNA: TGCAGTGCTAGAAGTACTGGCACAGATACGCAGTATTTT. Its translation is CSARSTGTDTQYF.

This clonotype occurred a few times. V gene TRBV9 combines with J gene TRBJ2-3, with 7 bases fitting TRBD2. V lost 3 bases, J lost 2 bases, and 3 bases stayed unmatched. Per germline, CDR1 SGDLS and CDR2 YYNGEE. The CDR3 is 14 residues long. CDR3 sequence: CASSEGGVTDTQYF. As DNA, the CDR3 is TGTGCCAGCAGCGAGGGAGGGGTCACAGATACGCAGTATTTT.

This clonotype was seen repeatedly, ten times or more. The CDR3 DNA reads as TGTGCCAGCAGCTCCCGGACTGGTGAGACCCAGTACTTC. Protein sequence: CASSSRTGETQYF. This rearrangement joins TRBV7-2 to TRBJ2-5; D possibly corresponds to TRBD2 (5 bases). The V gene's germline CDR1 is SGHTA and CDR2 FQGNSA. The CDR3 covers 13 residues. The V and J ends lost 4 bases and 5 bases respectively, with 11 bases between them.

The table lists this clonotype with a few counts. This CDR3 reads CSARSFGRMNTEAFF. For the CDR3, the DNA is TGCAGTGCTAGAAGTTTCGGACGGATGAACACTGAAGCTTTCTTT. The rearrangement uses TRBV20-1 and TRBJ1-1; no clear D gene. The V gene lost 2 bases and the J gene lost 0 bases, with 13 bases spanning the gap. The CDR3 covers 15 residues. The germline V gene encodes CDR1 DFQATT and CDR2 SNEGSKA (reference sequence).

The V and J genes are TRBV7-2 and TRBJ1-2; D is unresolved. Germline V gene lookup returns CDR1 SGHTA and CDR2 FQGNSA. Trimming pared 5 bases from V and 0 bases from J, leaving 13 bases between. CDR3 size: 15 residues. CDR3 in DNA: TGTGCCAGCAGCCGGGGTCCCCCTCCTAACTATGGCTACACCTTC. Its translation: CASSRGPPPNYGYTF.

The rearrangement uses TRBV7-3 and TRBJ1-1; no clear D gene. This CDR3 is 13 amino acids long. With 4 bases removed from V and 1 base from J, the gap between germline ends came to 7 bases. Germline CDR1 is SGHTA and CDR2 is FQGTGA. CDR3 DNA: TGTGCCAGCAGCTCCTCTTCGAACACTGAAGCTTTCTTT. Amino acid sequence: CASSSSSNTEAFF.

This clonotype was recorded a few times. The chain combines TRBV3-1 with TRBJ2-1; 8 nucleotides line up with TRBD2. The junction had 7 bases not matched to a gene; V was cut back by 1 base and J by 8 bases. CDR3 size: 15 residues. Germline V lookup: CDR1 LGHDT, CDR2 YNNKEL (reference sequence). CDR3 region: CASSQAPGLVYEQFF. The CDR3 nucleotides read TGTGCCAGCAGCCAAGCCCCGGGACTAGTATATGAGCAGTTCTTC.

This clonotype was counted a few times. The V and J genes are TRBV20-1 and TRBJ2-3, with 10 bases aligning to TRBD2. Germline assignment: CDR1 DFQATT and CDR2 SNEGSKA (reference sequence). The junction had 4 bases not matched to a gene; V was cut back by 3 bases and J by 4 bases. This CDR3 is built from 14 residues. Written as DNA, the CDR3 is TGCAGTGCTAGCGGACTAGCGGTTTCAGATACGCAGTATTTT. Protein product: CSASGLAVSDTQYF.

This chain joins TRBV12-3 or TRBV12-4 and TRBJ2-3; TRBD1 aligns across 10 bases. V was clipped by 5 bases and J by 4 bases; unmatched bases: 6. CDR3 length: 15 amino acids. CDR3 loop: CASSGDRGNADTQYF. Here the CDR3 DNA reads TGTGCCAGCAGTGGGGACAGGGGAAACGCAGATACGCAGTATTTT.

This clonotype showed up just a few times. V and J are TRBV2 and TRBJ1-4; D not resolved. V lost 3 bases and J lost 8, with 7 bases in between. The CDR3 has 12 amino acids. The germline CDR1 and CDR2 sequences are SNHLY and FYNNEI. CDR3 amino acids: CASSDASEKLFF. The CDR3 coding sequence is TGTGCCAGCAGTGATGCTTCGGAAAAACTGTTTTTT.

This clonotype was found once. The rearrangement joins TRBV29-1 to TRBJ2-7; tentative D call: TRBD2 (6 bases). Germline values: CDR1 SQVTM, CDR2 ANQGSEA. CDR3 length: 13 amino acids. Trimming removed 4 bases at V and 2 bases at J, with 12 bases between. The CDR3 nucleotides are TGCAGCGTTGTGGGGGGAGGAACCTACGAGCAGTACTTC. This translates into CSVVGGGTYEQYF.

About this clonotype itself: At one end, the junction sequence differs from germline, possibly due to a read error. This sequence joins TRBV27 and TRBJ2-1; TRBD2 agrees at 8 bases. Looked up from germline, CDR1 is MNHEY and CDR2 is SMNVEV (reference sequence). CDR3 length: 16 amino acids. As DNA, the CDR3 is TGTGCCAGCAGCATCAAGCCCCGGACTAGCTACGATGAGCAGTTCTTC. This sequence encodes CASSIKPRTSYDEQFF.

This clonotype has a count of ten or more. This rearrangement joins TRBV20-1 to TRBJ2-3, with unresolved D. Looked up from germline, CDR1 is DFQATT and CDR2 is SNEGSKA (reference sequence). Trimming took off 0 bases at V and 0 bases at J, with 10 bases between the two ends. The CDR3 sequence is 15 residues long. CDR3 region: CSAREGSYSTDTQYF. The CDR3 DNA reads TGCAGTGCTAGAGAGGGTTCTTATAGCACAGATACGCAGTATTTT.

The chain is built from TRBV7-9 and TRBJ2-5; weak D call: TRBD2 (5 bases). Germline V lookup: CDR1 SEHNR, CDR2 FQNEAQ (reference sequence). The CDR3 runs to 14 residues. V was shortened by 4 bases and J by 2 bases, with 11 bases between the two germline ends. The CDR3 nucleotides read TGTGCCAGCAGCTCCGGGATGGGACAAGAGACCCAGTACTTC. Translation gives CASSSGMGQETQYF. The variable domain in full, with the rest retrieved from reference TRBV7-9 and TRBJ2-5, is DTGVSQNPRHKITKRGQNVTFRCDPISEHNRLYWYRQTLGQGPEFLTYFQNEAQLEKSRLLSDRFSAERPKGSFSTLEIQRTEQGDSAMYLCASSSGMGQETQYFGPGTRLLVL.

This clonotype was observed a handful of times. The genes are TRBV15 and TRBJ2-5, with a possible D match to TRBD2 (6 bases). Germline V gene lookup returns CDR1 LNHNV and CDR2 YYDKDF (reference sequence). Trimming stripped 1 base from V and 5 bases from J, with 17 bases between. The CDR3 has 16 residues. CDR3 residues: CATSRAGDHGRETQYF. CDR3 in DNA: TGTGCCACCAGCAGAGCCGGAGACCATGGGAGGGAGACCCAGTACTTC.

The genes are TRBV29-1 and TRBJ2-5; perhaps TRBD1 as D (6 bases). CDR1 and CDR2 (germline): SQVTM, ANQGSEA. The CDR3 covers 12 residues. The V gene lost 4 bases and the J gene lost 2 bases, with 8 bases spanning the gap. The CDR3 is CSVGTAQETQYF. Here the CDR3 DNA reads TGCAGCGTTGGGACAGCACAAGAGACCCAGTACTTC.

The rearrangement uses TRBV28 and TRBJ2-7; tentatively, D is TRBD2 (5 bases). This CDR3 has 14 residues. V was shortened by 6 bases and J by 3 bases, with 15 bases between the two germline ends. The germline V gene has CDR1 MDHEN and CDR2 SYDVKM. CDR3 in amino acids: CASSLTGSGYEQYF. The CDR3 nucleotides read TGTGCCAGCAGCCTCACTGGAAGCGGCTACGAGCAGTACTTC.